The 26 T cell receptor beta chains below all came from one sample that was sequenced in a study of human T cells and chemical hapten exposure. TCRdb reanalysed the RACE reads using MiXCR and keeps one entry per CDR3 protein. Among over 150,000 distinct CDR3 sequences, roughly 25% were seen once, and the ten largest hold 2% to 2.5%. Noted time point: patch test 3, about 24 weeks after DPC sensitization. Treatment described: therapeutic diphenylcyclopropenone sensitization with weekly scalp DPC. The sequencing used whole blood, collected in connection with sensitization to the hapten diphenylcyclopropenone (DPC). The origin of the receptors is a woman younger than 35 with alopecia areata. Some clones in this sample may be carry-over from other donors' samples.

The CDR3 sequence is CSARDQSEAFF. The DNA for the CDR3 is TGCAGTGCTAGAGATCAGAGTGAAGCTTTCTTT. This sequence joins TRBV20-1 and TRBJ1-1, with D unresolved. This CDR3 has 11 amino acids. V shed 0 bases and J shed 7 bases, with 6 bases lying between them. The V gene's germline CDR1 is DFQATT and CDR2 SNEGSKA (reference sequence).

The chain is built from TRBV6-2 or TRBV6-3 and TRBJ1-2; D uncertain. Germline V gives CDR1 MNHEY, CDR2 SVGEGT. Trimming pared 6 bases from V and 8 bases from J, leaving 28 bases between. This CDR3 region has 17 residues. Here the CDR3 reads CASSLAGPGTPWVGYTF. The DNA of the CDR3 is TGTGCCAGCAGCCTAGCTGGCCCGGGAACACCTTGGGTCGGCTACACCTTC.

The sample holds a few counts of this clonotype. The rearrangement links TRBV20-1 to TRBJ1-5; D ambiguous. The ends were cut back, 4 bases at V and 3 bases at J, with 13 bases in the middle. This CDR3 contains 14 residues. Germline CDR1 reads DFQATT; CDR2 reads SNEGSKA (reference sequence). CDR3 region: CSATRPGVNQPQHF. The CDR3, as DNA: TGCAGTGCTACCCGTCCGGGAGTCAATCAGCCCCAGCATTTT.

This clonotype was seen only a few times. This chain links TRBV12-3 or TRBV12-4 with TRBJ1-1; no definite D call. The CDR3 spans 15 residues. Trimming removed 7 bases at V and 1 base at J, with 16 bases between. The CDR3 bases are TGTGCCAGCACCCTCGTGGGGAGTAGGAACACTGAAGCTTTCTTT. Translated, it gives CASTLVGSRNTEAFF.

This clonotype has more than one count but fewer than ten. This rearrangement joins TRBV4-1 to TRBJ2-3; D is uncertain. Germline CDR1 MGHRA, CDR2 YSYEKL. With 4 bases removed from V and 0 bases from J, the gap between germline ends came to 14 bases. The CDR3 is 16 amino acids. DNA for the CDR3: TGCGCCAGCAGCCGGCAGTGGGCTCCAAGCACAGATACGCAGTATTTT. Its translation: CASSRQWAPSTDTQYF.

This chain connects TRBV4-3 to TRBJ2-3, with D tentatively TRBD2 (7 bases). In germline, CDR1 is LGHNA, CDR2 YSLEER. V dropped 4 bases and J dropped 4 bases, with 15 bases sitting between them. The CDR3 is 15 residues long. For the CDR3, the DNA is TGCGCCAGCAGCCGAGGGGGGCTAGCGGCAGATACGCAGTATTTT. Its protein is CASSRGGLAADTQYF.

The chain recombines TRBV6-5 with TRBJ1-2; D perhaps matches TRBD1 (6 bases). The germline V gene has CDR1 MNHEY and CDR2 SVGAGI. CDR3 size: 15 residues. Trimming cost V 8 bases and J 5 bases, with 21 bases left between them. The DNA for the CDR3 is TGTGCCAGCGCCCCCACCGGGACATTACTTTATGGCTACACCTTC. The encoded protein is CASAPTGTLLYGYTF.

The V and J genes are TRBV4-1 and TRBJ2-1, with TRBD2 matching over 9 bases. Germline V gene sequence: CDR1 MGHRA, CDR2 YSYEKL. J gave up 6 bases and V 2 bases, and 11 bases lay outside the gene matches. The CDR3 runs to 17 residues. CDR3 sequence: CASSQLPGTSLLNEQFF. In DNA, the CDR3 is TGCGCCAGCAGCCAATTACCCGGGACTAGCCTCCTCAATGAGCAGTTCTTC.

This clonotype appeared many times. V is TRBV4-3 and J is TRBJ1-5, with a tentative D call TRBD1 (6 bases). This CDR3 is 15 amino acids long. V was shortened by 0 bases and J by 3 bases, with 9 bases between the two germline ends. Looked up from germline, CDR1 is LGHNA and CDR2 is YSLEER. CDR3 nucleotides: TGCGCCAGCAGCCAAGACCACAGGGTCAATCAGCCCCAGCATTTT. Translated: CASSQDHRVNQPQHF.

The rearrangement joins TRBV5-1 to TRBJ1-2; D gene unclear. V lost 5 bases to trimming and J lost 4 bases, with 6 bases between them. This CDR3 contains 11 residues. The germline V gene encodes CDR1 SGHRS and CDR2 YFSETQ. The CDR3 coding sequence is TGCGCCAGCAGGGACTTCTATGGCTACACCTTC. It specifies CASRDFYGYTF.

This clonotype appeared a few times. V and J are TRBV11-1 and TRBJ2-1; D possibly corresponds to TRBD2 (6 bases). The CDR3 consists of 15 residues. Germline V lookup: CDR1 SGHAT, CDR2 FQDESV (reference sequence). The V and J ends lost 1 base and 1 base respectively, with 8 bases between them. CDR3 sequence (DNA): TGTGCCAGCAGCTTAGGGACTACTTCCTACAATGAGCAGTTCTTC. Its translation: CASSLGTTSYNEQFF. Drawing the rest from reference TRBV11-1 and TRBJ2-1, the complete variable domain is EAEVAQSPRYKITEKSQAVAFWCDPISGHATLYWYRQILGQGPELLVQFQDESVVDDSQLPKDRFSAERLKGVDSTLKIQPAELGDSAMYLCASSLGTTSYNEQFFGPGTRLTVL.

The CDR3 DNA sequence: TGTGCCAGCAGTTACTCCGTCGAGCAGTACTTC. Amino acid sequence: CASSYSVEQYF. This chain uses TRBV6-2 or TRBV6-3 with TRBJ2-7; D unresolved. Germline V gene data show CDR1 as MNHEY and CDR2 as SVGEGT. With 0 bases removed from V and 6 bases from J, the gap between germline ends came to 3 bases. This CDR3 is built from 11 residues.

This clonotype has just one count. This chain uses TRBV29-1 with TRBJ2-7; D perhaps matches TRBD1 (6 bases). V lost 0 bases and J lost 2, with 14 bases in between. Germline lookup yields CDR1 SQVTM and CDR2 ANQGSEA. This CDR3 comprises 15 residues. The CDR3 region is CSVEDPGQSPYEQYF. The DNA for the CDR3 is TGCAGCGTTGAAGATCCCGGACAGAGCCCCTACGAGCAGTACTTC.

This clonotype was counted a few times. This rearrangement joins TRBV30 to TRBJ2-7; 8 nucleotides agree with TRBD1. The V gene end was trimmed by 3 bases and the J gene end by 4 bases; junction bases not matched to a gene: 2. This CDR3 is built from 12 residues. Germline assignment: CDR1 GTSNPN and CDR2 SVGIG (reference sequence). For the CDR3, the DNA is TGTGCCTGGAGCGGACAGGGTTACGAGCAGTACTTC. This sequence encodes CAWSGQGYEQYF.

This clonotype turned up a few times. V usage is TRBV5-1 and J usage is TRBJ2-7, with D unresolved. Germline CDR1 is SGHRS and CDR2 is YFSETQ. Trimming took 1 base from V and 2 from J, leaving 13 bases between them. The CDR3 extends over 15 amino acids. The CDR3 here is CASSLRAGLAYEQYF. CDR3 DNA sequence: TGCGCCAGCAGCTTGAGGGCAGGTTTGGCCTACGAGCAGTACTTC.

The V and J genes are TRBV3-1 and TRBJ1-4; perhaps TRBD1 as D (6 bases). The ends were cut back, 2 bases at V and 5 bases at J, with 18 bases in the middle. This CDR3 is built from 17 residues. CDR1 and CDR2 from the germline V gene are LGHDT and YNNKEL (reference sequence). The CDR3 sequence is CASSQWGGPGLNEKLFF. The DNA of the CDR3 is TGTGCCAGCAGCCAATGGGGGGGCCCGGGGTTGAATGAAAAACTGTTTTTT.

The V and J genes are TRBV10-3 and TRBJ1-4, with D perhaps TRBD1 (5 bases). Germline V gene sequence: CDR1 ENHRY, CDR2 SYGVKD. This CDR3 has 13 residues. V lost 8 bases to trimming and J lost 8 bases, with 15 bases between them. Written as DNA, the CDR3 is TGTGCCATCTCAAGGGGAGATCAAGAAAAACTGTTTTTT. It translates to CAISRGDQEKLFF.

Only a few counts were recorded for this clonotype. The V and J genes are TRBV4-1 and TRBJ2-7, with D possibly TRBD2 on 5 matching bases. The CDR3 totals 12 residues. The V gene's germline CDR1 is MGHRA and CDR2 YSYEKL. The V end lost 4 bases, the J end lost 7 bases, and 11 bases lay between the germline ends. The CDR3 protein is CASSPRAGEQYF. Written as DNA, the CDR3 is TGCGCCAGCAGCCCCCGGGCGGGTGAGCAGTACTTC.

CDR3 sequence (DNA): TGTGCCAGCAGCCTCTTTACTAGCACCGGGGAGCTGTTTTTT. The encoded protein is CASSLFTSTGELFF. The V call is TRBV14, the J call TRBJ2-2; D might be TRBD2 (5 bases). The germline V gene has CDR1 SGHDN and CDR2 FVKESK. Trimming cost V 4 bases and J 4 bases, with 10 bases left between them. The CDR3 has 14 amino acids.

The V gene is TRBV5-1, the J gene TRBJ2-7; a possible D gene is TRBD2 (5 bases). V lost 4 bases, J lost 4 bases, and 15 bases lay in between. Germline CDR1 reads SGHRS; CDR2 reads YFSETQ. The CDR3 totals 14 residues. DNA for the CDR3: TGCGCCAGCAGCATAACACCCACTAGTTACGAGCAGTACTTC. Amino acids: CASSITPTSYEQYF.

In its sample, this clonotype was seen a few times. The chain is built from TRBV2 and TRBJ1-1; no firm D call. Germline values: CDR1 SNHLY, CDR2 FYNNEI. V lost 6 bases and J lost 0, with 11 bases in between. The CDR3 is 14 residues long. DNA for the CDR3: TGTGCCAGCAGGCCATGGGATCTGAACACTGAAGCTTTCTTT. It specifies CASRPWDLNTEAFF.

The chain links TRBV15 to TRBJ1-5; weak D call: TRBD1 (5 bases). Per germline, CDR1 LNHNV and CDR2 YYDKDF (reference sequence). With 0 bases removed from V and 9 bases from J, the gap between germline ends came to 9 bases. This CDR3 has 13 residues. CDR3 bases: TGTGCCACCAGCAGAGAAGGGGTAGGGCCCCAGCATTTT. Translating it yields CATSREGVGPQHF.

A few counts support this clonotype. This sequence joins TRBV7-9 and TRBJ2-7; D gene unclear. V lost 4 bases, J lost 4 bases, and 8 bases lay in between. Germline V lookup: CDR1 SEHNR, CDR2 FQNEAQ (reference sequence). This CDR3 is built from 12 residues. The CDR3 loop is CASSSLPYEQYF. CDR3 nucleotides: TGTGCCAGCAGCTCCCTTCCGTACGAGCAGTACTTC. The variable domain in full, completed from reference TRBV7-9 and TRBJ2-7, reads DTGVSQNPRHKITKRGQNVTFRCDPISEHNRLYWYRQTLGQGPEFLTYFQNEAQLEKSRLLSDRFSAERPKGSFSTLEIQRTEQGDSAMYLCASSSLPYEQYFGPGTRLTVT.

This clonotype was found many times. The V gene is TRBV7-6, the J gene TRBJ2-3; 15 nucleotides agree with TRBD2. The germline V gene has CDR1 SGHVS and CDR2 FNYEAQ. The junction had 5 bases not matched to a gene; V was cut back by 4 bases and J by 0 bases. The CDR3 extends over 18 amino acids. CDR3 amino acids: CASSSGLAGGPSTDTQYF. DNA of the CDR3: TGTGCCAGCAGCTCGGGACTAGCGGGGGGTCCTAGCACAGATACGCAGTATTTT. The complete variable domain, with remaining parts taken from reference TRBV7-6 and TRBJ2-3, reads GAGVSQSPRYKVTKRGQDVALRCDPISGHVSLYWYRQALGQGPEFLTYFNYEAQQDKSGLPNDRFSAERPEGSISTLTIQRTEQRDSAMYRCASSSGLAGGPSTDTQYFGPGTRLTVL.

This clonotype was seen many times. The J gene is TRBJ1-5, the V gene TRBV27, with D possibly matching TRBD1 (6 bases). CDR1 MNHEY and CDR2 SMNVEV come from the germline V gene (reference sequence). V was pared by 6 bases and J by 6 bases, with 9 bases between. This CDR3 spans 12 amino acids. The CDR3 spells CASSQQGQPQHF. The CDR3 coding sequence is TGTGCCAGCAGCCAACAGGGTCAGCCCCAGCATTTT.

The chain uses TRBV7-2 and TRBJ2-7; 15 bases fit TRBD2. The CDR3 covers 17 residues. Germline V lookup: CDR1 SGHTA, CDR2 FQGNSA. V was clipped by 5 bases and J by 3 bases; unmatched bases: 8. CDR3 in DNA: TGTGCCAGCAGCCCAGGGACTAGCGGGAGGCGAAACTACGAGCAGTACTTC. Encoded protein: CASSPGTSGRRNYEQYF.